The entry below gives a single T cell receptor beta chain sequence along with its context. The specificity of this receptor is unknown. The sample holds no much larger clone one base away, and base qualities are not on file. This sample is part of a study of molecular identifiers for immune sequencing clone quantification listed by TCRdb under 2018. About the investigation overall: For a replicate experiment, the RNA from either approximately 20,000 or 100,000 naive CD8 T cells was divided into five aliquots, and four of those aliquots went on to sequencing. CD8 T cells were used in a methods study to benchmark molecular-identifier clustering-based TCR repertoire sequencing (MIDCIRS) and TCR RNA copy counting.

Libraries of naive CD8 T cells were built from anywhere between roughly 17,000 and 1,100,000 sorted cells, with 10%, 30% or 50% of the purified RNA used. Naive CD8 T cells, defined as CD8+CD4-CCR7+CD45RA+, were FACS-sorted into RLT Plus buffer on a BD FACSAria II. To test detection sensitivity, Jurkat RNA equal to ten TCR copies was added to samples of about 19,000-1,100,000 naive CD8 T cells. CD8 T cells were enriched using RosetteSep CD8+ T Cell Enrichment Cocktail and Ficoll-Paque, and the enriched cells then underwent ACK red cell lysis. The library came from PCR. The run used an Illumina HiSeq 4000. Bulk TCR libraries were generated as previously described, with the TCR primers listed in Table S5 used. The Qiagen AllPrep DNA/RNA kit was used to purify total RNA. Reads from multiple sequencing runs of the same library were pooled before analysis. On the authors' methods: Reads were retained only if the reads had an exact TCR constant sequence, and the retained reads were trimmed to 150 nt and grouped according to their 12-nt molecular barcodes. Within each barcode group, reads were sub-clustered at a 15% Levenshtein threshold, and quality-weighted consensus sequences were built per RNA molecule. Non-functional sequences were discarded, and so were lower-count sequences lying one edit away from another sequence. Based on a fit of two negative binomial distributions, barcode sub-clusters having less than 20% of the maximum read count were discarded. The public sequencing data were trimmed at Q25 with fastp and processed into clonotypes with MiXCR by TCRdb, which kept only in-frame beta chains. Every CDR3 protein is listed once, alongside the most common genes and DNA of its rows. TCRdb, not the authors, supplied the V and J calls. This sample comprises a few hundred thousand distinct CDR3 sequences, 20% to 25% of them detected only once. Jointly, the top ten make up 0.65% to 0.95% of the sample.

Results and caveats for the whole study, not just this receptor: Highly expanded clone sizes could be underestimated if identical TCR molecules share a barcode. The naive libraries included spiked-in Jurkat TCR RNA (about 11 copies' worth), and this RNA is not part of the donor repertoire. A single cell's worth of spiked-in Jurkat TCR RNA was reported detectable even among one million naive CD8 T cells. In CMV-specific effector cells, clones with more than 20 RNA copies contained over 98% of molecules, whereas in naive cells such clones contained under 1% of molecules. When barcode sub-clustering was omitted, TCR diversity was inflated by chimeric consensus sequences, with chimeras reaching as high as 47%. Modeling gave about three recovered TCR RNA copies per cell versus around 10 by digital PCR, implying around 33% capture efficiency.

Trimming costs V 3 bases and J 5 bases, and their ends lie 14 bases apart. The CDR3, cysteine through phenylalanine, is 15 amino acids long. Only CDR3 DNA is held: 45 bases, read in frame from base 1. The receptor chain draws on TRBV12-3 or TRBV12-4 and TRBJ1-5; TRBD1 is a possible D gene, resting on 5 matching bases. Sequenced material: naive CD8+ T cells from blood, with Jurkat cell RNA spiked in. Interpreted using the paper, the cell subset or site label stands for: FACS-sorted CD8+CD4-CCR7+CD45RA+ naive T cells. The receptor's source is a human donor in good health. Some libraries in this study had Jurkat cell RNA spiked in. The DNA reads TGTGCCAGCAGTTTTGGAGGGGAGCTGGATCAGCCCCAGCATTTT. It specifies CASSFGGELDQPQHF.